The 11 T cell receptor beta chains below come from one sample, sequenced in a study of cytotoxic CD8 clonotypes in ibrutinib-treated CLL. The data were produced by immunoSEQ multiplex PCR, yet TCRdb's version contains in-frame clones alone and is incomplete. The sample includes 250,000 or so clones, roughly 74% seen only once; the top ten take 15% to 19%. This specimen consisted of PBMCs, obtained after 24 months of ibrutinib treatment. Receptors were obtained from a human donor with chronic lymphocytic leukemia.

This clone occurred a few times. The DNA of the CDR3 is TGTGCCAGCAGTTTGATCGGGCAGGGTCAAGAGACCCAGTACTTC. Protein product: CASSLIGQGQETQYF. The V gene is TRBV28, the J gene TRBJ2-5, with a tentative D call TRBD1 (5 bases). Trimming cost V 3 bases and J 2 bases, with 13 bases left between them. The CDR3 length is 15 residues. Germline-derived CDR1 and CDR2 are MDHEN and SYDVKM.

Written as DNA, the CDR3 is TGTGCCAGCAGTTACCGAACGGGGATGGCCGACGAGCAGTACTTC. Protein: CASSYRTGMADEQYF. This chain uses TRBV6-5 with TRBJ2-7; D may be TRBD2 (5 bases). The CDR3 is made up of 15 amino acids. Germline CDR1 and CDR2: MNHEY and SVGAGI. Deletions cut 2 bases from V and 5 bases from J, with 16 bases between.

This clone was observed a few times. The chain employs TRBV7-9 and TRBJ2-5, with a weak D call TRBD2 (6 bases). Deletions cut 3 bases from V and 5 bases from J, with 16 bases between. The germline V gene encodes CDR1 SEHNR and CDR2 FQNEAQ (reference sequence). This CDR3 region has 15 residues. DNA for the CDR3: TGTGCCAGCAGCTTCGGGTCCTCGGGAGCCGAGACCCAGTACTTC. Protein product: CASSFGSSGAETQYF.

This chain connects TRBV6-5 to TRBJ2-2, with 8 bases lining up with TRBD1. The V gene end was trimmed by 6 bases and the J gene end by 7 bases; junction bases not matched to a gene: 7. This CDR3 has 14 amino acids. Germline CDR1 reads MNHEY; CDR2 reads SVGAGI. DNA for the CDR3: TGTGCCAGCAGGGCAGGGGGCTCTCTCGGGGAGCTGTTTTTT. Its translation: CASRAGGSLGELFF.

CDR3 nucleotides: TGTGCCAGCAGCGCGGGACAAACTGCCAAAAACATTCAGTACTTC. This translates into CASSAGQTAKNIQYF. The chain recombines TRBV5-6 with TRBJ2-4, with D tentatively TRBD1 or TRBD2 (6 bases each). The V gene's germline CDR1 is SGHDT and CDR2 YYEEEE. The CDR3 spans 15 residues. The V gene lost 4 bases and the J gene lost 1 base, with 12 bases spanning the gap.

This clone was found a few times. The chain joins TRBV7-3 to TRBJ2-7; 9 bases fit TRBD2. The trim removed 0 bases at V and 4 bases at J, leaving 4 bases unmatched. CDR1 is SGHTA, CDR2 FQGTGA, per germline. There are 15 residues in the CDR3. The CDR3: CASSLTAGGQYEQYF. DNA of the CDR3: TGTGCCAGCAGCTTAACGGCGGGAGGGCAGTACGAGCAGTACTTC.

V usage is TRBV9 and J usage is TRBJ2-3, with 7 bases that match TRBD2. The V gene's germline CDR1 is SGDLS and CDR2 YYNGEE. The CDR3 loop spans 15 amino acids. The V segment lost 0 bases and the J segment 4 bases; nucleotides outside the gene matches: 5. The CDR3 is CASSVDPGGSDTQYF. CDR3 bases: TGTGCCAGCAGCGTAGACCCGGGGGGATCAGATACGCAGTATTTT.

This chain uses TRBV27 with TRBJ2-3; the D gene is possibly TRBD2 (5 bases). From germline, CDR1 is MNHEY and CDR2 SMNVEV (reference sequence). The V gene lost 4 bases and the J gene lost 5 bases, with 10 bases spanning the gap. This CDR3 region has 13 residues. This CDR3 reads CASSSPAGDTQYF. CDR3 DNA: TGTGCCAGCAGTTCCCCCGCGGGAGATACGCAGTATTTT.

This chain links TRBV7-3 with TRBJ1-5; weak D call: TRBD1 (5 bases). The V end was cut by 5 bases, the J end by 5 bases, with 19 bases between. This CDR3 region has 16 residues. Germline-derived CDR1 and CDR2 are SGHTA and FQGTGA. The CDR3 reads CASSTGGAKGHQPQHF. CDR3 bases: TGTGCCAGCAGCACAGGAGGGGCCAAGGGCCATCAGCCCCAGCATTTT.

This clone was seen a handful of times. The J gene is TRBJ2-7, the V gene TRBV7-3; unclear D gene. This CDR3 is 13 amino acids long. The V and J ends lost 2 bases and 7 bases respectively, with 12 bases between them. Germline CDR1 and CDR2: SGHTA and FQGTGA. The chain's CDR3 is CASSLESHGEQYF. CDR3 bases: TGTGCCAGCAGCTTAGAGTCCCACGGTGAGCAGTACTTC.

A single count supports this clone. This sequence joins TRBV6-1 and TRBJ1-4; D may be TRBD1 (6 bases). The germline CDR1 and CDR2 sequences are MNHNS and SASEGT. Trimming left V 6 bases short and J 8 bases short, with 16 bases between. This CDR3 contains 14 residues. Here the CDR3 DNA reads TGTGCCAGCAGCCTTCAGGGGAATGGGGAAAAACTGTTTTTT. It yields the protein CASSLQGNGEKLFF.